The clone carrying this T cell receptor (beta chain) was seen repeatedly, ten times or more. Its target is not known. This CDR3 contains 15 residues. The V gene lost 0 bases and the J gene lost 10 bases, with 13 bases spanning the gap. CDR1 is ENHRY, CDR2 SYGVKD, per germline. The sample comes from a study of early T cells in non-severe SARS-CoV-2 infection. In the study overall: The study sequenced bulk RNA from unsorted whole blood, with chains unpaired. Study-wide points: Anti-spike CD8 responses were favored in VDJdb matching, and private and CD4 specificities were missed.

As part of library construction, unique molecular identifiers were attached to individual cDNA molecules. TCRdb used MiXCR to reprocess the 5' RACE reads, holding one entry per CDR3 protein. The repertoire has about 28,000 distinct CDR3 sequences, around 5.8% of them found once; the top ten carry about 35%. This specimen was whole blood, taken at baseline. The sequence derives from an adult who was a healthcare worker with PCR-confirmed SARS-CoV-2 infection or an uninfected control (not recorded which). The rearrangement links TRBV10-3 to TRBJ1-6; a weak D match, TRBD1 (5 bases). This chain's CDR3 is CAISESRGLGSPLHF. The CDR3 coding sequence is TGTGCCATCAGTGAGTCGCGGGGCCTCGGGTCACCCCTCCACTTT.